The present T cell receptor (beta chain) was sequenced within a study of OX40 agonist ivuxolimab in advanced cancers. The study sampled blood at baseline, cycle 4 day 1, and cycle 7 day 1. Deletions cut 10 bases from V and 1 base from J, with 21 bases between. The CDR3 has 16 residues. Germline V gene data show CDR1 as SGHTA and CDR2 as FQGTGA. Measured with immunoSEQ multiplex PCR; TCRdb has only the in-frame clones, and not every one. The table shows 9,500 to 15,000 clones, with 65% to 80% occurring only once. The sequences come from CD4+ or CD8+ T cells sorted from blood, collected in a trial of the OX40 agonist ivuxolimab. This chain joins TRBV7-3 and TRBJ2-3; D perhaps matches TRBD1 (6 bases). The TCR comes from an adult with an advanced solid tumor such as melanoma, head and neck, liver or kidney cancer. The CDR3 DNA follows: TGTGCCACCAAGGCCCCCCGGGACAAAGGCACAGATACGCAGTATTTT. It is translated as CATKAPRDKGTDTQYF.